Below, 19 T cell receptor beta chains from the same sample are listed, as sequenced in a study of CD8+ T cells in alopecia areata. Following extraction, RNA underwent reverse transcription to cDNA, which served as the sequencing template. Generated by immunoSEQ multiplex PCR, the TCRdb table keeps only in-frame clones and is missing some. The data hold 190,000 or so clones, with around three fifths observed a single time. The treatment was: oral pan-JAK inhibitor, 5-10 mg twice daily. Sequenced here: CD8+ T cells sorted from blood, sampled at week 24, from a patient treated with tofacitinib. The receptors shown here come from a human donor with alopecia areata.

The chain has TRBV6-6 and TRBJ1-2; 8 nucleotides agree with TRBD1. This CDR3 comprises 13 residues. Trimming removed 3 bases from V and 7 bases from J; junction bases left unmatched: 4. Germline V lookup: CDR1 MNHNY, CDR2 SVGAGI (reference sequence). The CDR3 loop is CASSYWTGFGYTF. CDR3 sequence (DNA): TGTGCCAGCAGTTATTGGACAGGGTTTGGCTACACCTTC.

The chain employs TRBV27 and TRBJ2-5; TRBD1 is a possible D gene (5 bases). Germline V lookup: CDR1 MNHEY, CDR2 SMNVEV (reference sequence). The V end was cut by 3 bases, the J end by 4 bases, with 12 bases between. The CDR3 extends over 14 amino acids. CDR3 nucleotides: TGTGCCAGCAGTTTTACTGACAGAGTAGAGACCCAGTACTTC. It specifies CASSFTDRVETQYF.

In this sample, this clone turned up a few times. The chain recombines TRBV30 with TRBJ2-1, with D tentatively TRBD1 or TRBD2 (6 bases each). Germline V gene data show CDR1 as GTSNPN and CDR2 as SVGIG (reference sequence). With 5 bases removed from V and 0 bases from J, the gap between germline ends came to 14 bases. The CDR3 runs 15 residues. CDR3 in amino acids: CAWSGEASSYNEQFF. The CDR3 bases are TGTGCCTGGTCAGGGGAGGCTAGCTCCTACAATGAGCAGTTCTTC.

This sequence joins TRBV11-2 and TRBJ2-5; 7 bases are a match to TRBD2. Losses at the gene ends were 0 bases for V and 4 bases for J; bases not matched to a gene: 5. The CDR3 sequence is 15 residues long. Germline values: CDR1 SGHAT, CDR2 FQNNGV. The CDR3 sequence: CASSLEAAGLETQYF. The CDR3 DNA follows: TGTGCCAGCAGCTTAGAGGCAGCGGGGTTAGAGACCCAGTACTTC.

The chain links TRBV7-9 to TRBJ1-4; a possible D gene is TRBD1 (5 bases). Trimming took off 5 bases at V and 5 bases at J, with 12 bases between the two ends. CDR3 length: 14 amino acids. Germline lookup yields CDR1 SEHNR and CDR2 FQNEAQ (reference sequence). The CDR3 is CASSRDRTNEKLFF. DNA for the CDR3: TGTGCCAGCAGCCGAGACAGAACGAATGAAAAACTGTTTTTT.

The chain couples TRBV5-1 to TRBJ2-5, with no clear D. Per the germline V gene, CDR1 is SGHRS and CDR2 is YFSETQ. This CDR3 comprises 13 residues. The V and J ends lost 4 bases and 1 base respectively, with 8 bases between them. The DNA of the CDR3 is TGCGCCAGCAGCCCGGCTCTCCAAGAGACCCAGTACTTC. It yields the protein CASSPALQETQYF. The variable domain in full, with the rest retrieved from reference TRBV5-1 and TRBJ2-5, is KAGVTQTPRYLIKTRGQQVTLSCSPISGHRSVSWYQQTPGQGLQFLFEYFSETQRNKGNFPGRFSGRQFSNSRSEMNVSTLELGDSALYLCASSPALQETQYFGPGTRLLVL.

This clone was found a few times. The chain has TRBV9 and TRBJ2-7, with 7 bases fitting TRBD2. Germline loops: CDR1 SGDLS, CDR2 YYNGEE. J was trimmed by 6 bases and V by 3 bases; bases with no gene match: 6. The CDR3 has 13 amino acids. DNA of the CDR3: TGTGCCAGCAGCGAGGGAGGGTCTAGCGAGCAGTACTTC. Protein sequence: CASSEGGSSEQYF.

With regard to this clone: A much larger clone differs from this one at a single base, so this may be a read error. Other DNA variants within this sample encode the same CDR3. The chain recombines TRBV5-6 with TRBJ2-3, with D hard to call. Per germline, CDR1 SGHDT and CDR2 YYEEEE. The CDR3 length is 14 residues. Trimming took 0 bases from V and 2 from J, leaving 7 bases between them. The CDR3 sequence is CASSLGQDTDTQYF. The CDR3 nucleotides read TGTGCCAGCAGCTTGGGTCAGGACACAGATACGCAGTATTTT.

The chain joins TRBV5-1 to TRBJ2-7; D is undetermined. V lost 4 bases to trimming and J lost 5 bases, with 13 bases between them. CDR1 is SGHRS, CDR2 YFSETQ, per germline. The CDR3 totals 13 residues. The CDR3: CASSPPGSDEQYF. The CDR3 bases are TGCGCCAGCAGCCCGCCGGGCAGTGACGAGCAGTACTTC.

This clone has only a few counts. The chain joins TRBV29-1 to TRBJ2-7; D gene uncertain. V dropped 0 bases and J dropped 6 bases, with 6 bases sitting between them. The germline gives CDR1 SQVTM, CDR2 ANQGSEA. The CDR3 is 11 amino acids. This CDR3 is CSVEEGFEQYF. CDR3 in DNA: TGCAGCGTTGAAGAGGGGTTCGAGCAGTACTTC.

V gene TRBV7-8 combines with J gene TRBJ1-1; a possible D gene is TRBD1 (5 bases). The CDR3 has 15 residues. In germline, CDR1 is SGHVS, CDR2 FQNEAQ. The V end was cut by 1 base, the J end by 1 base, with 10 bases between. CDR3 loop: CASSLDEGRNTEAFF. Written as DNA, the CDR3 is TGTGCCAGCAGCTTAGATGAGGGGCGGAACACTGAAGCTTTCTTT.

The table lists this clone with a few counts. The chain couples TRBV14 to TRBJ2-7, with a tentative D call TRBD1 (6 bases). Germline CDR1 SGHDN, CDR2 FVKESK. The germline V and J ends were trimmed by 6 bases and 6 bases, with 15 bases remaining between them. This CDR3 region has 13 residues. For the CDR3, the DNA is TGTGCCAGCAGTCTAGGGGGAAGTATCGAGCAGTACTTC. Protein: CASSLGGSIEQYF.

This sequence joins TRBV30 and TRBJ1-1; tentatively, D is TRBD1 (5 bases). CDR1 and CDR2 from the germline V gene are GTSNPN and SVGIG (reference sequence). The germline V and J ends were trimmed by 2 bases and 3 bases, with 13 bases remaining between them. The length of the CDR3 is 14 residues. The CDR3 DNA reads TGTGCCTGGAGTACAAAAGACAGCTACACTGAAGCTTTCTTT. It yields the protein CAWSTKDSYTEAFF.

Notes on this clone: Other DNA sequences in this sample translate to the same CDR3. The V gene is TRBV9, the J gene TRBJ2-2; D is ambiguous. The CDR3 has 13 amino acids. Germline V lookup: CDR1 SGDLS, CDR2 YYNGEE. Trimming pared 0 bases from V and 4 bases from J, leaving 4 bases between. The CDR3 sequence: CASSVGGTGELFF. The CDR3 DNA follows: TGTGCCAGCAGCGTAGGAGGCACCGGGGAGCTGTTTTTT. Variable domain in full (rest from reference TRBV9 and TRBJ2-2): DSGVTQTPKHLITATGQRVTLRCSPRSGDLSVYWYQQSLDQGLQFLIQYYNGEERAKGNILERFSAQQFPDLHSELNLSSLELGDSALYFCASSVGGTGELFFGEGSRLTVL.

The chain carries TRBV4-1 and TRBJ2-1, with D possibly being TRBD1 or TRBD2 (6 bases each). V was clipped by 1 base and J by 8 bases, with 12 bases between them. Germline CDR1 and CDR2: MGHRA and YSYEKL. The CDR3 sequence is 14 residues long. CDR3 protein: CASSQAGGSDEQFF. In DNA form, the CDR3 reads TGCGCCAGCAGCCAAGCCGGGGGCAGCGATGAGCAGTTCTTC.

The chain employs TRBV6-1 and TRBJ1-2; 7 bases align to TRBD1. The ends lost 6 bases at V and 4 bases at J; junction bases unmatched: 8. The germline V gene has CDR1 MNHNS and CDR2 SASEGT. The length of the CDR3 is 14 residues. CDR3 amino acids: CASRGGGAVYGYTF. CDR3 DNA: TGTGCCAGCAGGGGAGGGGGCGCAGTCTATGGCTACACCTTC.

The chain couples TRBV10-3 to TRBJ1-2; D gene ambiguous. This CDR3 contains 13 residues. Trimming left V 9 bases short and J 7 bases short, with 18 bases between. The germline V gene has CDR1 ENHRY and CDR2 SYGVKD. The CDR3 DNA is TGTGCCATACCCTATGGAAGGGAACGTGGCTACACCTTC. Its translation: CAIPYGRERGYTF.

In DNA form, the CDR3 reads TGTGCCAGCAGCTCCCGGGACAGGGACTACGAGCAGTACTTC. This encodes CASSSRDRDYEQYF. The chain combines TRBV13 with TRBJ2-7, with 9 bases matching TRBD1. Germline V gene lookup returns CDR1 PRHDT and CDR2 FYEKMQ (reference sequence). Trimming removed 4 bases from V and 3 bases from J; junction bases left unmatched: 4. This CDR3 spans 14 amino acids.

This clone was detected a few times. This sequence joins TRBV29-1 and TRBJ2-2, with 8 positions matching TRBD2. Trimming cost V 3 bases and J 4 bases; bases outside gene matches: 1. Germline V CDR1 and CDR2: SQVTM, ANQGSEA. The CDR3 is made up of 13 amino acids. CDR3 bases: TGCAGCGTTGAGCGGGGGGTCACCGGGGAGCTGTTTTTT. Translating gives CSVERGVTGELFF.